The sequence of this T cell receptor beta chain was determined in a study of post-analysis software for immune sequencing data. Findings and caveats of the study: Roughly five TRBV segments were significantly more frequent in patients than in controls. TRBV5-6, TRBV5-1 and TRBV20-1 were among these segments.

In its sample, this clonotype was seen a few times. Its specificity is not known. After removal of 4 bases from V and 1 base from J, the junction contained 5 bases not matched to a gene. The germline V gene has CDR1 LGHDT and CDR2 YNNKEL (reference sequence). The CDR3 totals 15 residues. The authors incorporated unique molecular identifiers into the TCR beta cDNA libraries. TCRdb re-called the PCR reads with MiXCR, one entry per CDR3 protein. Here the sample spans under 200,000 distinct CDR3 sequences, approximately 30% being singletons. This chain uses TRBV3-1 with TRBJ1-1; TRBD1 aligns across 8 bases. The source material was blood. This sequence was found in a girl younger than 18 with multiple sclerosis. CDR3 in DNA: TGTGCCAGCAGCCCCTCGGACAGGGAGAACACTGAAGCTTTCTTT. As protein: CASSPSDRENTEAFF.